The 21 T cell receptor beta chains given below trace back to one sample, sequenced in a study of shared clonotypes between healthy human individuals (dated by TCRdb to 2019 to 2021). Library generation was performed with the immunoSEQ multiplex PCR assay. TCRdb limited this immuneACCESS table to in-frame rearrangements with V and J called. A share of clones is missing; checked studies link under half to unresolved V genes, and the rest is unexplained. Present in this sample are around 1,100,000 clones, approximately 80% of which were seen just once. The leading ten clones occupy about 0.94% of the sample. Source material: memory CD4+ T cells from PBMCs. In the paper's terms, the cell subset or site label means: CD45RA-negative fraction. These receptors all stem from a man aged 18 to 29 in good health. Some clones in this sample may be carry-over from other donors' samples.

V is TRBV29-1 and J is TRBJ1-2; the D gene is possibly TRBD1 (5 bases). Trimming pared 4 bases from V and 4 bases from J, leaving 13 bases between. Germline CDR1 and CDR2: SQVTM and ANQGSEA. CDR3 length: 13 amino acids. The CDR3 coding sequence is TGCAGCGTTGCAACAGGCCCATCCTATGGCTACACCTTC. Residues: CSVATGPSYGYTF.

The gene calls are TRBV5-1 and TRBJ2-3, with TRBD1 identical over 8 bases. Germline trimming cut 7 bases from V and 4 bases from J; bases unmatched to any gene: 14. The CDR3 has 16 residues. The V gene's germline CDR1 is SGHRS and CDR2 YFSETQ. As DNA, the CDR3 is TGCGCCAGCCGAACAAGAACAGGGGGAGGCCCAGATACGCAGTATTTT. Its protein product is CASRTRTGGGPDTQYF.

This clone came up a few times. V usage is TRBV4-2 and J usage is TRBJ1-1; D ambiguous. Germline CDR1 reads LGHNA; CDR2 reads YNFKEQ. The CDR3 spans 14 residues. Trimming cost V 0 bases and J 4 bases, with 9 bases left between them. CDR3 bases: TGTGCCAGCAGCCAAGAACCCAGAGGCACTGAAGCTTTCTTT. This codes for CASSQEPRGTEAFF.

The rearrangement joins TRBV5-4 to TRBJ2-1, with D perhaps TRBD2 (5 bases). This CDR3 comprises 14 residues. V was clipped by 4 bases and J by 2 bases, with 10 bases between them. Germline V gene sequence: CDR1 SGHNT, CDR2 YYREEE (reference sequence). The CDR3 bases are TGTGCCAGCAGCCCACACGGGACCTACAATGAGCAGTTCTTC. Translated, it gives CASSPHGTYNEQFF.

This chain links TRBV11-2 with TRBJ2-3; 9 positions agree with TRBD2. CDR1 and CDR2 (germline): SGHAT, FQNNGV. Germline trimming cut 2 bases from V and 3 bases from J; bases unmatched to any gene: 6. This CDR3 is built from 16 residues. The DNA for the CDR3 is TGTGCCAGCAGCTTACTGGCTAGCGGGACTACAGATACGCAGTATTTT. It yields the protein CASSLLASGTTDTQYF.

V usage is TRBV14 and J usage is TRBJ2-7; possibly TRBD1 for D (6 bases). The CDR3 extends over 16 amino acids. V was shortened by 2 bases and J by 4 bases, with 18 bases between the two germline ends. Germline lookup yields CDR1 SGHDN and CDR2 FVKESK. The CDR3 nucleotides read TGTGCCAGCAGCCAATTTAGTTTCAGGGGAGCGTACGAGCAGTACTTC. Protein sequence: CASSQFSFRGAYEQYF.

The CDR3 is CASNPTGGGPYEQYF. Written as DNA, the CDR3 is TGCGCCAGCAATCCAACAGGGGGAGGGCCCTACGAGCAGTACTTC. The chain has TRBV5-1 and TRBJ2-7; tentatively, D is TRBD1 (8 bases). Germline V gene sequence: CDR1 SGHRS, CDR2 YFSETQ. CDR3 length equals 15 residues. The V end lost 6 bases, the J end lost 2 bases, and 18 bases lay between the germline ends.

This chain links TRBV29-1 with TRBJ2-7, with a possible D match to TRBD1 (6 bases). The CDR3 extends over 14 amino acids. Germline V lookup: CDR1 SQVTM, CDR2 ANQGSEA. Trimming shortened V by 4 bases and J by 3 bases, and 16 bases separated the two germline ends. The CDR3 sequence is CSVVKGTTLYEQYF. CDR3 DNA: TGCAGCGTTGTGAAGGGGACAACCCTCTACGAGCAGTACTTC.

The V call is TRBV27, the J call TRBJ2-3, with D possibly TRBD1 on 6 matching bases. Trimming cost V 6 bases and J 14 bases, with 18 bases left between them. Per germline, CDR1 MNHEY and CDR2 SMNVEV (reference sequence). This CDR3 is built from 12 residues. DNA for the CDR3: TGTGCCAGCAGAACACTGGGGACAACGACGTATTTT. It translates to CASRTLGTTTYF.

The chain carries TRBV7-2 and TRBJ2-1, with D uncertain. V gave up 5 bases and J gave up 8 bases, with 13 bases separating them. Germline lookup yields CDR1 SGHTA and CDR2 FQGNSA. The CDR3 extends over 13 amino acids. CDR3 loop: CASSQATDYEQFF. CDR3 nucleotides: TGTGCCAGCAGCCAGGCTACCGATTATGAGCAGTTCTTC.

Points on this clone: A read error may explain this, as a much larger clone is one base away. The V and J genes are TRBV4-1 and TRBJ2-7, with D perhaps TRBD1 (6 bases). Trimming cost V 6 bases and J 6 bases, with 15 bases left between them. This CDR3 comprises 13 residues. Germline V lookup: CDR1 MGHRA, CDR2 YSYEKL. The CDR3 loop is CASRRDINSEQYF. The CDR3 DNA is TGCGCCAGCAGAAGGGACATCAATTCCGAGCAGTACTTC.

This clone was counted ten times or more. The chain employs TRBV9 and TRBJ1-1; D might be TRBD1 (6 bases). From germline, CDR1 is SGDLS and CDR2 YYNGEE. The CDR3 loop spans 15 amino acids. The V end lost 2 bases, the J end lost 0 bases, and 11 bases lay between the germline ends. CDR3 in DNA: TGTGCCAGCAGCGTTTCCGGGGACATGAACACTGAAGCTTTCTTT. This encodes CASSVSGDMNTEAFF.

This clone is a singleton in its sample. The chain carries TRBV6-6 and TRBJ2-2; TRBD2 aligns across 9 bases. Germline V gene sequence: CDR1 MNHNY, CDR2 SVGAGI (reference sequence). With 5 bases clipped from V and 1 base from J, the junction kept 2 bases outside the gene matches. There are 15 residues in the CDR3. The CDR3 DNA sequence: TGTGCCAGCAGTGTACTAGCGGGGAACACCGGGGAGCTGTTTTTT. The encoded protein is CASSVLAGNTGELFF.

The chain combines TRBV28 with TRBJ1-5, with D perhaps matching TRBD1 (6 bases). The CDR3 runs 16 residues. From germline, CDR1 is MDHEN and CDR2 SYDVKM. V gave up 4 bases and J gave up 7 bases, with 20 bases separating them. The CDR3 is CASSSASNRAGQPQHF. The CDR3 nucleotides read TGTGCCAGCAGTTCCGCGTCGAACAGGGCGGGGCAGCCCCAGCATTTT.

The chain employs TRBV13 and TRBJ2-3; D is uncertain. Trimming removed 5 bases at V and 3 bases at J, with 6 bases between. Looked up from germline, CDR1 is PRHDT and CDR2 is FYEKMQ (reference sequence). The CDR3 extends over 12 amino acids. The CDR3 DNA sequence: TGTGCCAGCAGCCCCTCGACAGATACGCAGTATTTT. It specifies CASSPSTDTQYF.

The sample holds a few counts of this clone. The chain employs TRBV19 and TRBJ1-1, with D unclear. CDR1 and CDR2 (germline): LNHDA, SQIVND (reference sequence). The germline V and J ends were trimmed by 4 bases and 1 base, with 10 bases remaining between them. This CDR3 contains 14 residues. The DNA for the CDR3 is TGTGCCAGTAGTACCGGAAATTCGAACACTGAAGCTTTCTTT. Protein product: CASSTGNSNTEAFF.

The chain employs TRBV7-2 and TRBJ1-1, with 7 bases fitting TRBD1. CDR1 SGHTA and CDR2 FQGNSA come from the germline V gene. The J segment lost 0 bases and the V segment lost 5 bases, leaving 3 bases of the junction unmatched. The CDR3 sequence is 14 residues long. The CDR3 loop is CASSKQGLNTEAFF. The CDR3 nucleotides read TGTGCCAGCAGCAAACAGGGGTTGAACACTGAAGCTTTCTTT.

The chain uses TRBV10-1 and TRBJ1-2; D ambiguous. The V gene's germline CDR1 is WNHNN and CDR2 SYGVQD (reference sequence). The CDR3 extends over 13 amino acids. V lost 2 bases and J lost 3, with 7 bases in between. The CDR3 coding sequence is TGCGCCAGCAGTGAGGGCCTTTACTATGGCTACACCTTC. It codes for CASSEGLYYGYTF.

The gene calls are TRBV7-5 and TRBJ1-5; TRBD1 is the table's D call, not checked against the DNA. TRBV7-5 is assigned pseudogene status. This CDR3 has 18 amino acids. This chain's CDR3 is CVRSLLRSGQGAHQPQHF. The CDR3 DNA follows: TGTGTCAGAAGCTTATTGCGCTCGGGGCAGGGGGCGCATCAGCCCCAGCATTTT.

The rearrangement links TRBV7-9 to TRBJ2-5; 13 nucleotides match TRBD2. The V segment lost 5 bases and the J segment 4 bases; nucleotides outside the gene matches: 4. Germline V gene data show CDR1 as SEHNR and CDR2 as FQNEAQ (reference sequence). This CDR3 region has 15 residues. This CDR3 is CASSPRTSGRETQYF. CDR3 in DNA: TGTGCCAGCAGCCCGCGGACTAGCGGGAGAGAGACCCAGTACTTC.

The J gene is TRBJ2-5, the V gene TRBV19; 12 positions match TRBD2. J gave up 6 bases and V 1 base, and 6 bases lay outside the gene matches. Germline-derived CDR1 and CDR2 are LNHDA and SQIVND (reference sequence). This CDR3 comprises 16 residues. The CDR3: CASSIVASGRAQTQYF. In nucleotides, the CDR3 is TGTGCCAGTAGTATAGTGGCTAGCGGGAGGGCTCAGACCCAGTACTTC.